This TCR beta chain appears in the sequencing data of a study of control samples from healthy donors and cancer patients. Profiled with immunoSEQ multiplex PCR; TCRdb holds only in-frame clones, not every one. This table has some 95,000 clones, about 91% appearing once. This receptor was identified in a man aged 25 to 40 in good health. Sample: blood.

CDR3 sequence: CASSPQGQGQDMNTEAFF. DNA for the CDR3: TGTGCCAGCTCACCGCAGGGACAGGGGCAGGACATGAACACTGAAGCTTTCTTT. This chain joins TRBV18 and TRBJ1-1, with 10 bases fitting TRBD1. Germline loops: CDR1 KGHSH, CDR2 LQKENI. The V and J ends lost 3 bases and 0 bases, in that order; junction bases with no gene match: 10. The CDR3 is made up of 18 amino acids.